The clone carrying this T cell receptor beta chain was recorded at least ten times. V dropped 5 bases and J dropped 11 bases, with 18 bases sitting between them. The CDR3 is made up of 13 amino acids. The germline V gene has CDR1 SGHTA and CDR2 FQGNSA. TCRdb independently ran MiXCR on the PCR reads; one entry per CDR3 protein. The sample includes about 7,300 distinct CDR3 sequences, around 45% of them seen just once. The entry originates in a study of CD4 and CD8 cells across lung adenocarcinoma regions. This chain joins TRBV7-2 and TRBJ1-1, with unresolved D. Sequenced material: CD8+ T cells from the center of a lung tumor. The sequence was collected from a male donor with lung adenocarcinoma. The CD4 and CD8 labels of this study may be unreliable. The chain's CDR3 is CASSPRPLEKAFF. The DNA for the CDR3 is TGTGCCAGCAGCCCGCGACCTCTTGAGAAGGCTTTCTTT.